There are many counts of the clone carrying this T cell receptor (beta chain). This record comes from a study of naive and memory T cell subsets. The CDR3 is 15 residues long. From germline, CDR1 is SGHAT and CDR2 FQNNGV. Trimming removed 1 base from V and 4 bases from J; junction bases left unmatched: 6. Blood and skin TCR RNA was reverse transcribed with alpha and beta constant primers. Each CDR3 protein gets one entry after TCRdb re-called the 5' RACE reads with MiXCR. The sample lists some 22,000 distinct CDR3 sequences, 4% to 4.5% seen once, with approximately 8% in the top ten. Whole-blood samples were around 2.5 ml of peripheral blood from healthy adult volunteers.

The TCR sequence derives from a male donor in good health. This chain connects TRBV11-2 to TRBJ2-7; 8 bases align to TRBD1. The CDR3 protein is CASSLVSRGQYEQYF. The DNA of the CDR3 is TGTGCCAGCAGCTTAGTCTCCAGGGGGCAATACGAGCAGTACTTC.